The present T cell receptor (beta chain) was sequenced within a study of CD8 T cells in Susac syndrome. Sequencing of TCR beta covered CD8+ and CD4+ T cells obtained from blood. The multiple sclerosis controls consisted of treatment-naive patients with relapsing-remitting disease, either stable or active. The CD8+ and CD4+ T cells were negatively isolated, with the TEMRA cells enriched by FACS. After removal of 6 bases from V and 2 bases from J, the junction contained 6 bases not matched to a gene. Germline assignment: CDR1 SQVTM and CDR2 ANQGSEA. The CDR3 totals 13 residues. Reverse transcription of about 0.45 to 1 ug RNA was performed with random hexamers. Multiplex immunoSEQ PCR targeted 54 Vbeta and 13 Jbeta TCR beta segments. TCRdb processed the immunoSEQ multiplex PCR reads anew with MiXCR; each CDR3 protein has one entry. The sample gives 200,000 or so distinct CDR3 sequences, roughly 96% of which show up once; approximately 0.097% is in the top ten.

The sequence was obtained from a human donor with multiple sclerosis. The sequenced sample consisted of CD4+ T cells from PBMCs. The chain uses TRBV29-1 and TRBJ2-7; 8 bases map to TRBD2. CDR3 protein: CSVSIAGTYEQYF. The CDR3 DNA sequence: TGCAGCGTGTCCATAGCGGGGACCTACGAGCAGTACTTC.